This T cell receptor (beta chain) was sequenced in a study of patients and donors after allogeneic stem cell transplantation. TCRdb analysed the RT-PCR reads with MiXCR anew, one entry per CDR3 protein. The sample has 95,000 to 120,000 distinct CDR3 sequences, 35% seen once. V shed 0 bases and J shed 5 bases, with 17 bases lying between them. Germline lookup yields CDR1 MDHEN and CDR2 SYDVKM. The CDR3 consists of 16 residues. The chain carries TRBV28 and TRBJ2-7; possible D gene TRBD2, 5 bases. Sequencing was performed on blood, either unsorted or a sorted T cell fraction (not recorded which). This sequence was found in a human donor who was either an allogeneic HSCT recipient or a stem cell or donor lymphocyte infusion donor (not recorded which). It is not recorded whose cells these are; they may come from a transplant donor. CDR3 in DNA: TGTGCCAGCAGTTTATGGGACTTAGGGAGCTCTCACGAGCAGTACTTC. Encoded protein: CASSLWDLGSSHEQYF.